This T cell receptor (beta chain) appears in the sequencing data of a study of T cells in Graves' hyperthyroidism and ophthalmopathy. Overall study results and limits: Expanded thyroid clonotypes (above 0.001) were mostly also found in blood.

Amplification of TCR beta CDR3 regions was performed using RNA transcripts as template. HTBI primers were employed in a first-round RT-PCR of the TCR CDR3. Using its own MiXCR run on the multiplex PCR reads, TCRdb lists one record per CDR3 protein. Of around 370,000 distinct CDR3 sequences listed, under 20% are singletons. This clonotype was counted many times. Its antigen remains unidentified. Germline V gene sequence: CDR1 DFQATT, CDR2 SNEGSKA (reference sequence). CDR3 length equals 11 residues. With 6 bases removed from V and 2 bases from J, the gap between germline ends came to 8 bases. Diagnoses were made from clinical symptoms, serum measures (thyroxine and TRAb), thyroid ultrasound and orbital computed tomography.

The source is a man in his late teens or twenties with Graves' ophthalmopathy. The chain is built from TRBV20-1 and TRBJ2-7, with D perhaps TRBD1 (6 bases). Sequenced input: blood. In DNA, the CDR3 is TGCAGTGCGAGGACAGCCTACGAGCAGTACTTC. This encodes CSARTAYEQYF.